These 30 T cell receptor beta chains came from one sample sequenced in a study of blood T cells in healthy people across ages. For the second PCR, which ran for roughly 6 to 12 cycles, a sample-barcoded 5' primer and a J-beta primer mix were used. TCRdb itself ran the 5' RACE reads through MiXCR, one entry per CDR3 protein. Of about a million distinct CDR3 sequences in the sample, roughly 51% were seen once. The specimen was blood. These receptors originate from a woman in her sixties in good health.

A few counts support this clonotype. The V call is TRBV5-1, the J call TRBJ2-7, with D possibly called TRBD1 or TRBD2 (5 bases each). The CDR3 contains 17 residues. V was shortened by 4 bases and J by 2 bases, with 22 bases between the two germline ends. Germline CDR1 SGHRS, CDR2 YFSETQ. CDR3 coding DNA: TGCGCCAGCAGCCCCCTATCCGGGACGCCGAAGCCCTACGAGCAGTACTTC. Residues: CASSPLSGTPKPYEQYF.

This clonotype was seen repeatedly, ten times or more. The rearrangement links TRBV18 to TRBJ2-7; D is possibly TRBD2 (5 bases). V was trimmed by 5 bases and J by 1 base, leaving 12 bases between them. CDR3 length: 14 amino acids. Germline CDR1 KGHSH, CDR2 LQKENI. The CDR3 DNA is TGTGCCAGCTCAGGAGGAGTAGGGTCCTACGAGCAGTACTTC. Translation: CASSGGVGSYEQYF.

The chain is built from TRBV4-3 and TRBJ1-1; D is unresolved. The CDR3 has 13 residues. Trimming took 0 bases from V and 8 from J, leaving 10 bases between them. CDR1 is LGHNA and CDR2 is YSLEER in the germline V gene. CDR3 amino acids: CASSQDLRQEAFF. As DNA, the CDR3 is TGCGCCAGCAGCCAAGATTTGAGGCAGGAAGCTTTCTTT.

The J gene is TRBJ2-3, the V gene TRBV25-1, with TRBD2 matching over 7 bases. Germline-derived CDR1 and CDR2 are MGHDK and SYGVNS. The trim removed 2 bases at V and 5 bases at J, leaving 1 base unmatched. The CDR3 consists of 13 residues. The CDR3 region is CASSEVAGDTQYF. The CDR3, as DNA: TGTGCCAGCAGTGAAGTAGCGGGAGATACGCAGTATTTT.

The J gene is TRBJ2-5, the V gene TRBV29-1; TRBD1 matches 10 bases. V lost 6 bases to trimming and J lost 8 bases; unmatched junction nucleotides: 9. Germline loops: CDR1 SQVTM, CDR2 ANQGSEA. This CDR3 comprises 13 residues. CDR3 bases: TGCAGCGTAGCCGGGACAGGGGAAGGTACCCAGTACTTC. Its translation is CSVAGTGEGTQYF.

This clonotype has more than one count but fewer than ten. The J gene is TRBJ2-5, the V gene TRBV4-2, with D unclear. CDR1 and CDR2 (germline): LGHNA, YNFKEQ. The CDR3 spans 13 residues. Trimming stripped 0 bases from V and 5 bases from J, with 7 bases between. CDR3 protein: CASSQDLVETQYF. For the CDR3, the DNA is TGTGCCAGCAGCCAAGATCTTGTGGAGACCCAGTACTTC.

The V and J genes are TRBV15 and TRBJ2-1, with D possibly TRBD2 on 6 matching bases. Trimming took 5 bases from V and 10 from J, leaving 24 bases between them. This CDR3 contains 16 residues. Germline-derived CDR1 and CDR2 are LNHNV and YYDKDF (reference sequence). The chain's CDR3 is CATSRRDSIPFEEQFF. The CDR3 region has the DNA TGTGCCACCAGCCGCCGGGACTCGATCCCCTTCGAGGAGCAGTTCTTC.

Written as DNA, the CDR3 is TGCAGTGCTAGAGTGGACAGGGGAACAGATACGCAGTATTTT. It translates to CSARVDRGTDTQYF. The V call is TRBV20-1, the J call TRBJ2-3, with 9 bases that match TRBD1. CDR1 DFQATT and CDR2 SNEGSKA come from the germline V gene (reference sequence). The CDR3 contains 14 residues. After removal of 1 base from V and 3 bases from J, the junction contained 2 bases not matched to a gene.

The CDR3 here is CSARRSGGGKNIQYF. The CDR3, as DNA: TGCAGTGCTAGAAGGTCAGGAGGAGGCAAAAACATTCAGTACTTC. This chain joins TRBV20-1 and TRBJ2-4; TRBD2 might be the D (5 bases). The V end was cut by 2 bases, the J end by 3 bases, with 14 bases between. Germline V gene lookup returns CDR1 DFQATT and CDR2 SNEGSKA (reference sequence). This CDR3 is 15 amino acids long.

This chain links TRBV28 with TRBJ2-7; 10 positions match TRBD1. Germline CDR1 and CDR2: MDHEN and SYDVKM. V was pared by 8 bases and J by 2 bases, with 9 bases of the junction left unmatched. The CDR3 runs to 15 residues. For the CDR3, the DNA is TGTGCCAGCTCACCCGAGACAGGGGGCGCCTACGAGCAGTACTTC. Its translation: CASSPETGGAYEQYF. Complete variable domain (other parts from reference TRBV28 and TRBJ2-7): DVKVTQSSRYLVKRTGEKVFLECVQDMDHENMFWYRQDPGLGLRLIYFSYDVKMKEKGDIPEGYSVSREKKERFSLILESASTNQTSMYLCASSPETGGAYEQYFGPGTRLTVT.

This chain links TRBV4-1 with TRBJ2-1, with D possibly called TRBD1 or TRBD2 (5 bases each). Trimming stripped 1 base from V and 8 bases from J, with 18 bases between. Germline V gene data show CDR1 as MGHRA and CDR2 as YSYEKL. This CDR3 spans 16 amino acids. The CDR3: CASSQVEKGSKDEQFF. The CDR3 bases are TGCGCCAGCAGCCAAGTCGAAAAGGGGAGTAAAGATGAGCAGTTCTTC.

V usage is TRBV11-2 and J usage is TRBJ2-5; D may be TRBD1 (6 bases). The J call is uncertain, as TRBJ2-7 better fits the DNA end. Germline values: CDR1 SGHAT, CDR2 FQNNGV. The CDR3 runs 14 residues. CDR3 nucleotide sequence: TGTGCCAGCAGCACTTTCGGACAGACTTACGAGCAGTACTTC. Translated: CASSTFGQTYEQYF.

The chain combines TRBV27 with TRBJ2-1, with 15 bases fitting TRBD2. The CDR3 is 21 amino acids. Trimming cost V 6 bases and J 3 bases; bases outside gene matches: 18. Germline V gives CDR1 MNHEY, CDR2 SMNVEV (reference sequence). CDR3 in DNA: TGTGCCAGCAGGACCGGACTAGCGGGAGGGATTAGACCAAAAAACTACAATGAGCAGTTCTTC. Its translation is CASRTGLAGGIRPKNYNEQFF.

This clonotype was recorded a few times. The DNA for the CDR3 is TGTGCCAGCAGCTTAGTGGGGAGGACTAGCACCCGCACAGATACGCAGTATTTT. It translates to CASSLVGRTSTRTDTQYF. The V and J genes are TRBV7-2 and TRBJ2-3, with TRBD2 identical over 8 bases. After removal of 1 base from V and 1 base from J, the junction contained 10 bases not matched to a gene. Per germline, CDR1 SGHTA and CDR2 FQGNSA. The CDR3 is 18 amino acids.

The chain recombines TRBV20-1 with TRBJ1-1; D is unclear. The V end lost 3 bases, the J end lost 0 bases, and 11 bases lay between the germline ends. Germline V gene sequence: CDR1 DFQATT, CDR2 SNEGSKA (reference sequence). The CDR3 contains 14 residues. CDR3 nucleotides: TGCAGTGCTAGTTCGGCGGTCTTGAACACTGAAGCTTTCTTT. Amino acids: CSASSAVLNTEAFF.

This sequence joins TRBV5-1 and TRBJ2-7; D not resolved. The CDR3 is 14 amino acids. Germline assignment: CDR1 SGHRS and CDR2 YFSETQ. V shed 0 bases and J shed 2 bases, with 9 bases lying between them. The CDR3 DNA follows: TGCGCCAGCAGCTTGGCAGTTTGGCCCTACGAGCAGTACTTC. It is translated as CASSLAVWPYEQYF.

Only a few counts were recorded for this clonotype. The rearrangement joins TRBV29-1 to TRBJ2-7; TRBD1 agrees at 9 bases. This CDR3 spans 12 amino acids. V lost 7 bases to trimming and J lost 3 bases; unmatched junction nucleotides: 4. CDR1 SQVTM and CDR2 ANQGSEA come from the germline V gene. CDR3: CSAMGQGYEQYF. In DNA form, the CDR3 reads TGCAGCGCTATGGGACAGGGCTACGAGCAGTACTTC.

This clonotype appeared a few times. Here the CDR3 DNA reads TGTGCCAGCGGAACAGGGGGGCGTAGTGGGGCCAACGTCCTGACTTTC. Translated: CASGTGGRSGANVLTF. The chain is built from TRBV5-4 and TRBJ2-6; 8 bases match TRBD1. Germline V gives CDR1 SGHNT, CDR2 YYREEE (reference sequence). V was pared by 7 bases and J by 3 bases, with 9 bases of the junction left unmatched. The CDR3 extends over 16 amino acids.

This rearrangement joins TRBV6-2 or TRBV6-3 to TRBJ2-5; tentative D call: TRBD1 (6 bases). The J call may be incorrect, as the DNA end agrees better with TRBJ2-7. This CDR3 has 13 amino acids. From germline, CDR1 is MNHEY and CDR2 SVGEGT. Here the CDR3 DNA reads TGTGCCAGCAGTACAGGGTTCCCCTACGAGCAGTACTTC. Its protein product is CASSTGFPYEQYF.

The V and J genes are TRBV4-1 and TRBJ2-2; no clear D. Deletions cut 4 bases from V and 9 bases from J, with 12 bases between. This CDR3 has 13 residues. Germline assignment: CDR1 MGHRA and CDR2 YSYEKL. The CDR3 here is CASSRVPLRELFF. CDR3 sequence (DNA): TGCGCCAGCAGCCGAGTCCCTTTGAGGGAGCTGTTTTTT.

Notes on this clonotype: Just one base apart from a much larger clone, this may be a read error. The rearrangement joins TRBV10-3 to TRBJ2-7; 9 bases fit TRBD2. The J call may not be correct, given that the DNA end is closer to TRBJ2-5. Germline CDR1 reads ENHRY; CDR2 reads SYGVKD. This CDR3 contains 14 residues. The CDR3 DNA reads TGTGCCATCAGTCCTAGCGGGGTAGGAGAGACCCAGTACTTC. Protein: CAISPSGVGETQYF.

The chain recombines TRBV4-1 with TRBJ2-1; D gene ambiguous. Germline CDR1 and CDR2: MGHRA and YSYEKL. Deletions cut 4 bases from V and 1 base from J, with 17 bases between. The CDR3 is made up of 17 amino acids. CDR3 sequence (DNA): TGCGCCAGCAGCCGAGTCATGATGTTGGGTTCCTACAATGAGCAGTTCTTC. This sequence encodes CASSRVMMLGSYNEQFF.

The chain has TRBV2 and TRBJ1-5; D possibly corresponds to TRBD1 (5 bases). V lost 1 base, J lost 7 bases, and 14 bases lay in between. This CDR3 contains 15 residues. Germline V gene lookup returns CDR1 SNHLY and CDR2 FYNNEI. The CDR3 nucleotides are TGTGCCAGCAGTGAAGGGGTCTGGGGGGAGCAGCCCCAGCATTTT. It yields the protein CASSEGVWGEQPQHF.

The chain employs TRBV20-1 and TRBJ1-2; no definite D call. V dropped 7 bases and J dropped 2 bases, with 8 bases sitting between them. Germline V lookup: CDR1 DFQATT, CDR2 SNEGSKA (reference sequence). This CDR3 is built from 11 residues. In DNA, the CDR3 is TGCAGTGGGGTTGGAAACTATGGCTACACCTTC. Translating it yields CSGVGNYGYTF.

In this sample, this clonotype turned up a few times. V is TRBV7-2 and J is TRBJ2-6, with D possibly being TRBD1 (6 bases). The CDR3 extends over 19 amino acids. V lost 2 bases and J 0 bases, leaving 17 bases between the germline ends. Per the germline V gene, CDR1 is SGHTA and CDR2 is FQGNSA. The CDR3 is CASSLLPTGPSSGANVLTF. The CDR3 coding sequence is TGTGCCAGCAGCTTACTCCCTACAGGGCCTTCCTCTGGGGCCAACGTCCTGACTTTC.

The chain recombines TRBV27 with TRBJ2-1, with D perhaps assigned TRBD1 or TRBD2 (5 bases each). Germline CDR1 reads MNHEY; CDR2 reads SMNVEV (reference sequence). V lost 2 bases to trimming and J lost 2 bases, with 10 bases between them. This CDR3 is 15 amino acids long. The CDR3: CASSLAPGPYNEQFF. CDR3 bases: TGTGCCAGCAGTTTAGCGCCGGGGCCCTACAATGAGCAGTTCTTC.

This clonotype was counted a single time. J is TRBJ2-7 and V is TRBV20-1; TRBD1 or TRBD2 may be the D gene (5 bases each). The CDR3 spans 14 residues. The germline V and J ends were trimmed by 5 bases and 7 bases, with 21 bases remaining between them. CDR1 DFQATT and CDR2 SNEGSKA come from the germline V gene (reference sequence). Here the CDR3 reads CSADPSGTRSEQYF. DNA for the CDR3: TGCAGTGCTGACCCTTCGGGGACGCGAAGTGAGCAGTACTTC.

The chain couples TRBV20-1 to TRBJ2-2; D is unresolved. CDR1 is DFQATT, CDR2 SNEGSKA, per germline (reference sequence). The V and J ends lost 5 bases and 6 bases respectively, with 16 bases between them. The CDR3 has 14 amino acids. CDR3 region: CSASPDPEPGELFF. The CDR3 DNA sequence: TGCAGTGCTTCCCCCGACCCGGAACCCGGGGAGCTGTTTTTT.

The CDR3 here is CASSQTGGSYYNEQFF. The DNA for the CDR3 is TGTGCCAGCAGCCAGACAGGGGGATCTTACTACAATGAGCAGTTCTTC. This sequence joins TRBV25-1 and TRBJ2-1, with TRBD1 matching 9 bases. Germline CDR1 is MGHDK and CDR2 is SYGVNS. CDR3 length equals 16 residues. Trimming cost V 6 bases and J 3 bases; bases outside gene matches: 9.

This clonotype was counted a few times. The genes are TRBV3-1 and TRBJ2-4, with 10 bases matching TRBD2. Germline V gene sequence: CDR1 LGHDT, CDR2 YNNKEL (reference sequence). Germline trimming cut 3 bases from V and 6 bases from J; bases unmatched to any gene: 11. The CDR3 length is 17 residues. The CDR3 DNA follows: TGTGCCAGCAGCCAGCTGGGGCTAGCGGGGGTGTTAAACATTCAGTACTTC. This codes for CASSQLGLAGVLNIQYF. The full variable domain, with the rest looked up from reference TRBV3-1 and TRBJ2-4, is DTAVSQTPKYLVTQMGNDKSIKCEQNLGHDTMYWYKQDSKKFLKIMFSYNNKELIINETVPNRFSPKSPDKAHLNLHINSLELGDSAVYFCASSQLGLAGVLNIQYFGAGTRLSVL.